This T cell receptor beta chain comes out of a study of T cells in localized non-small cell lung cancer. Unmatched junction bases numbered 7, after V lost 4 bases and J lost 2 bases. The CDR3 consists of 16 residues. Per germline, CDR1 MNHNS and CDR2 SASEGT. This clone was found once. What it binds is not known. Produced via immunoSEQ multiplex PCR; TCRdb's table is partial and in-frame only. Of 130,000 or so clones listed, approximately 88% are singletons. Study findings and constraints: The greatest T cell clonality was found in uninvolved adjacent lung (higher than in tumor). Of the top 100 tumor clones, median around 62 were in adjacent lung, some 29 among its top 100. Longer overall survival was associated with a higher density of T cells in the blood.

The TCR was taken from a female donor older than 55 with stage I lung adenocarcinoma. Source: peripheral blood, taken before any cancer treatment. This chain links TRBV6-1 with TRBJ1-3, with 8 bases identical to TRBD1. The CDR3 DNA reads TGTGCCAGCAGTGTACAGGGGGATCTTCCTGGAAACACCATATATTTT. Translation: CASSVQGDLPGNTIYF.